This passage covers 26 T cell receptor beta chains from one sample sequenced in a study of T cells in Graves' hyperthyroidism and ophthalmopathy. Authors of the study amplified TCR beta CDR3 regions from RNA transcripts. HTBI primers drove first-round RT-PCR of the TCR CDR3. TCRdb itself ran the multiplex PCR reads through MiXCR, one entry per CDR3 protein. The table has roughly 560,000 distinct CDR3 sequences, roughly 14% seen once. The sample consisted of blood. These receptors all stem from a woman in her forties with Graves' ophthalmopathy.

The chain links TRBV28 to TRBJ2-1; 14 positions agree with TRBD2. Germline V gene sequence: CDR1 MDHEN, CDR2 SYDVKM. J lost 15 bases, V lost 4 bases, and 11 bases had no gene match. The CDR3 covers 15 residues. The chain's CDR3 is CASSSRLAGGEIGFF. In DNA form, the CDR3 reads TGTGCCAGCAGTTCTAGACTAGCGGGAGGGGAAATTGGGTTCTTC.

The sample holds many counts of this clonotype. The chain has TRBV28 and TRBJ1-5; D not certain. Trimming left V 5 bases short and J 3 bases short, with 14 bases between. The CDR3 is made up of 15 amino acids. The germline V gene has CDR1 MDHEN and CDR2 SYDVKM. The CDR3 loop reads CASSTVMGANQPQHF. The CDR3 DNA is TGTGCCAGCAGTACCGTGATGGGTGCCAATCAGCCCCAGCATTTT.

The table lists this clonotype with many counts. The chain has TRBV20-1 and TRBJ2-7; a possible D gene is TRBD1 (5 bases). Germline-derived CDR1 and CDR2 are DFQATT and SNEGSKA (reference sequence). Trimming took 5 bases from V and 5 from J, leaving 19 bases between them. The CDR3 consists of 14 residues. The CDR3 DNA is TGCAGTGCTCCAGCGCAGGGTGGGTGGGACGAGCAGTACTTC. This sequence encodes CSAPAQGGWDEQYF.

Turning to this clonotype: One end of the junction varies from germline; a read error may be responsible. The gene calls are TRBV27 and TRBJ2-7; TRBD2 matches at 10 bases. Germline values: CDR1 MNHEY, CDR2 SMNVEV (reference sequence). CDR3 size: 15 residues. The CDR3 DNA reads TGTGCCATCAGTCCCGGACTAGCGGTCTCCTACGAGCAGTACTTC. As protein: CAISPGLAVSYEQYF.

This clonotype was counted only a few times. The chain employs TRBV6-2 or TRBV6-3 and TRBJ1-1; D gene ambiguous. The CDR3 extends over 14 amino acids. Looked up from germline, CDR1 is MNHEY and CDR2 is SVGEGT. The V gene lost 4 bases and the J gene lost 2 bases, with 11 bases spanning the gap. DNA of the CDR3: TGTGCCAGCAGTTTTTTCGGGAAAAACACTGAAGCTTTCTTT. Its translation is CASSFFGKNTEAFF.

This clonotype occurred many times. The chain uses TRBV28 and TRBJ1-1; D gene ambiguous. CDR1 is MDHEN, CDR2 SYDVKM, per germline. The CDR3 has 15 amino acids. Trimming removed 6 bases at V and 4 bases at J, with 18 bases between. CDR3 in amino acids: CASSRVPGYGTEAFF. CDR3 in DNA: TGTGCCAGCAGCCGCGTCCCGGGGTACGGCACTGAAGCTTTCTTT. The full variable domain, rest sourced from reference TRBV28 and TRBJ1-1, is DVKVTQSSRYLVKRTGEKVFLECVQDMDHENMFWYRQDPGLGLRLIYFSYDVKMKEKGDIPEGYSVSREKKERFSLILESASTNQTSMYLCASSRVPGYGTEAFFGQGTRLTVV.

This clonotype was recorded at least ten times. CDR3 loop: CASTVGQQNTEAFF. For the CDR3, the DNA is TGTGCCAGCACTGTGGGACAGCAGAACACTGAAGCTTTCTTT. V and J are TRBV2 and TRBJ1-1; 7 nucleotides line up with TRBD1. CDR1 SNHLY and CDR2 FYNNEI come from the germline V gene. The CDR3 is 14 residues long. Germline trimming cut 7 bases from V and 1 base from J; bases unmatched to any gene: 6.

This clonotype occurred many times. V and J are TRBV7-9 and TRBJ2-1; D is undetermined. V was cut by 8 bases and J by 11 bases, with 16 bases left in between. The CDR3 has 12 residues. Germline loops: CDR1 SEHNR, CDR2 FQNEAQ (reference sequence). The DNA for the CDR3 is TGTGCCAGCGAAGGTAGGGCCACTAAGCAGTTCTTC. Its translation: CASEGRATKQFF.

Ten or more counts support this clonotype. The chain employs TRBV7-8 and TRBJ2-7, with 8 positions matching TRBD2. V dropped 5 bases and J dropped 9; count of bases not matched to a gene: 3. Germline CDR1 and CDR2: SGHVS and FQNEAQ. The CDR3 runs to 11 residues. CDR3 residues: CASSTGGGQYF. The CDR3 DNA reads TGTGCCAGCAGCACCGGGGGGGGGCAGTACTTC.

This clonotype was detected ten times or more. This chain links TRBV6-5 with TRBJ1-3; D not certain. The CDR3 spans 16 residues. V lost 0 bases, J lost 3 bases, and 12 bases lay in between. The germline V gene encodes CDR1 MNHEY and CDR2 SVGAGI. The CDR3 loop is CASSYSGVGVGNTIYF. In DNA, the CDR3 is TGTGCCAGCAGTTACTCCGGGGTTGGAGTTGGAAACACCATATATTTT.

This clonotype was seen repeatedly, ten times or more. The chain links TRBV27 to TRBJ1-1, with a tentative D call TRBD1 (6 bases). V was trimmed by 7 bases and J by 4 bases, leaving 13 bases between them. Germline V lookup: CDR1 MNHEY, CDR2 SMNVEV (reference sequence). CDR3 length equals 13 residues. The CDR3 sequence: CASIPQGSTEAFF. The CDR3, as DNA: TGTGCCAGCATCCCCCAGGGGAGCACTGAAGCTTTCTTT.

The rearrangement links TRBV11-2 to TRBJ2-7, with D perhaps TRBD2 (5 bases). V shed 2 bases and J shed 6 bases, with 11 bases lying between them. This CDR3 region has 13 residues. Germline values: CDR1 SGHAT, CDR2 FQNNGV. The CDR3 sequence is CASSLPRGSEQYF. CDR3 nucleotide sequence: TGTGCCAGCAGCTTACCCCGGGGATCCGAGCAGTACTTC.

This clonotype appeared a few times. A clone one base away is much larger, so this may be a read error. This CDR3 fails to terminate in the conserved phenylalanine or tryptophan, so it likely reflects a read error. This chain joins TRBV30 and TRBJ2-2, with unresolved D. Germline values: CDR1 GTSNPN, CDR2 SVGIG (reference sequence). The CDR3 consists of 11 residues. Trimming took off 4 bases at V and 6 bases at J, with 6 bases between the two ends. The CDR3 spells CAWNVPGELFL. CDR3 sequence (DNA): TGTGCCTGGAACGTTCCCGGGGAGCTGTTTCTT.

The table lists this clonotype with many counts. The chain links TRBV20-1 to TRBJ1-1; TRBD1 is a possible D gene (5 bases). CDR1 and CDR2 from the germline V gene are DFQATT and SNEGSKA (reference sequence). The CDR3 loop spans 13 amino acids. V lost 6 bases and J lost 5, with 16 bases in between. The CDR3 spells CSASTGGRTEAFF. CDR3 nucleotide sequence: TGCAGTGCCTCAACAGGCGGGAGAACTGAAGCTTTCTTT.

There are many counts of this clonotype. The chain joins TRBV24-1 to TRBJ1-5, with D unresolved. Germline CDR1 and CDR2: KGHDR and SFDVKD. The CDR3 loop spans 12 amino acids. Between the trimmed V and J ends, which lost 4 bases and 8 bases, there was a span of 8 bases. CDR3 sequence: CATSEGSEPQHF. CDR3 sequence (DNA): TGTGCCACCAGTGAGGGCTCGGAGCCCCAGCATTTT.

This clonotype was observed at least ten times. The chain couples TRBV10-3 to TRBJ2-3; tentatively, D is TRBD2 (6 bases). Germline CDR1 reads ENHRY; CDR2 reads SYGVKD. This CDR3 region has 14 residues. Trimming removed 3 bases at V and 6 bases at J, with 13 bases between. CDR3 residues: CAISDGGARDTQYF. DNA for the CDR3: TGTGCCATCAGTGACGGAGGGGCGCGCGATACGCAGTATTTT.

This clonotype showed up many times. The chain carries TRBV24-1 and TRBJ1-5; maybe TRBD1 (5 bases). In germline, CDR1 is KGHDR, CDR2 SFDVKD. V was trimmed by 5 bases and J by 5 bases, leaving 9 bases between them. The length of the CDR3 is 13 residues. The CDR3 sequence: CATSGGVHQPQHF. The CDR3 nucleotides are TGTGCCACCAGTGGAGGGGTCCATCAGCCCCAGCATTTT.

This clonotype was detected a few times. The V gene is TRBV18, the J gene TRBJ2-7; 10 bases fit TRBD1. Germline V gene data show CDR1 as KGHSH and CDR2 as LQKENI. J gave up 0 bases and V 8 bases, and 4 bases lay outside the gene matches. This CDR3 is 14 amino acids long. The chain's CDR3 is CASTDRGPSYEQYF. Written as DNA, the CDR3 is TGTGCCAGCACTGACAGGGGGCCCTCCTACGAGCAGTACTTC.

The table lists this clonotype with a few counts. The V and J genes are TRBV4-1 and TRBJ2-7; no definite D call. V gave up 4 bases and J gave up 2 bases, with 12 bases separating them. The CDR3 is 14 residues long. The germline V gene has CDR1 MGHRA and CDR2 YSYEKL. CDR3: CASSPVGTPYEQYF. CDR3 bases: TGCGCCAGCAGCCCCGTTGGAACGCCCTACGAGCAGTACTTC.

This clonotype was recorded at least ten times. The chain links TRBV2 to TRBJ2-7; D uncertain. Germline CDR1 and CDR2: SNHLY and FYNNEI. Trimming pared 6 bases from V and 2 bases from J, leaving 5 bases between. This CDR3 is 11 amino acids long. CDR3 nucleotides: TGTGCCAGCAGGATTACCTACGAGCAGTACTTC. Residues: CASRITYEQYF.

At least ten counts were recorded for this clonotype. The V and J genes are TRBV7-8 and TRBJ1-1; 9 nucleotides agree with TRBD1. Germline trimming cut 6 bases from V and 1 base from J; bases unmatched to any gene: 3. This CDR3 is built from 14 residues. Germline V gene data show CDR1 as SGHVS and CDR2 as FQNEAQ. The CDR3 DNA is TGTGCCAGCAGGGGGACAGGGAAGAACACTGAAGCTTTCTTT. Amino acid sequence: CASRGTGKNTEAFF.

This clonotype was picked up many times. This sequence joins TRBV6-2 or TRBV6-3 and TRBJ2-7; D remains unclear. Germline V CDR1 and CDR2: MNHEY, SVGEGT. V dropped 2 bases and J dropped 4 bases, with 12 bases sitting between them. This CDR3 spans 14 amino acids. As DNA, the CDR3 is TGTGCCAGCAGTTACGTGGGTATTCTATACGAGCAGTACTTC. It specifies CASSYVGILYEQYF.

This clonotype was seen ten or more times. This chain uses TRBV6-1 with TRBJ1-2, with no clear D. With 2 bases removed from V and 8 bases from J, the gap between germline ends came to 12 bases. This CDR3 comprises 13 residues. Germline CDR1 is MNHNS and CDR2 is SASEGT. The DNA for the CDR3 is TGTGCCAGCAGTGAATCGCAGGTTGGAGGCTACACCTTC. It codes for CASSESQVGGYTF.

The sample holds a few counts of this clonotype. This chain joins TRBV6-1 and TRBJ1-2; the D gene is possibly TRBD1 (6 bases). The CDR3 contains 13 residues. The V end lost 6 bases, the J end lost 4 bases, and 12 bases lay between the germline ends. CDR1 MNHNS and CDR2 SASEGT come from the germline V gene. In DNA, the CDR3 is TGTGCCAGCAGCCCGGGACATCCCTATGGCTACACCTTC. Translated, it gives CASSPGHPYGYTF.

The sample holds many counts of this clonotype. The rearrangement links TRBV7-8 to TRBJ2-2; TRBD1 matches at 7 bases. After removal of 4 bases from V and 1 base from J, the junction contained 3 bases not matched to a gene. This CDR3 is built from 15 residues. From germline, CDR1 is SGHVS and CDR2 FQNEAQ. The CDR3 region is CASSYRDRNTGELFF. The DNA for the CDR3 is TGTGCCAGCAGCTACCGGGACAGGAACACCGGGGAGCTGTTTTTT.

This sequence joins TRBV3-1 and TRBJ1-2, with D tentatively TRBD1 (5 bases). Trimming pared 4 bases from V and 0 bases from J, leaving 12 bases between. The CDR3 contains 15 residues. The germline gives CDR1 LGHDT, CDR2 YNNKEL (reference sequence). The CDR3 is CASSRAGTSNYGYTF. CDR3 nucleotides: TGTGCCAGCAGCCGCGCCGGGACGTCTAACTATGGCTACACCTTC.